What follows is one T cell receptor (beta chain) and its context. Its matching antigen is unknown. This specimen comes from a study of radiotherapy plus CTLA-4 blockade in lung cancer. Across the whole study: Among enrolled patients, over 15% responded and around 30% achieved disease control.

The study treated chemo-refractory metastatic non-small-cell lung cancer patients with focal radiation plus ipilimumab CTLA-4 blockade. Trimming removed 3 bases from V and 1 base from J, with 9 bases in between. The CDR3 has 14 amino acids. Germline V gives CDR1 SNHLY, CDR2 FYNNEI. Overall study findings and caveats: Reported findings show early blood T cell clone dynamics, with interferon-beta, best predicted response. Peripheral blood showed expansion of tumor-derived TCR clones after radiotherapy and ipilimumab.

The assay was immunoSEQ multiplex PCR, and TCRdb's table has in-frame clones only and misses some. In the table there are more than 40,000 clones, approximately 70% of which are singletons. The chain uses TRBV2 and TRBJ1-2, with D hard to call. This specimen consisted of peripheral blood, obtained from a patient treated with radiotherapy plus ipilimumab. This TCR was sampled from a human donor with non-small cell lung cancer who had a complete response to radiotherapy plus ipilimumab. DNA for the CDR3: TGTGCCAGCAGTGATAACAGCCTTAACTATGGCTACACCTTC. Amino acid sequence: CASSDNSLNYGYTF. Combining the CDR3 with reference TRBV2 and TRBJ1-2 gives the whole variable domain EPEVTQTPSHQVTQMGQEVILRCVPISNHLYFYWYRQILGQKVEFLVSFYNNEISEKSEIFDDQFSVERPDGSNFTLKIRSTKLEDSAMYFCASSDNSLNYGYTFGSGTRLTVV.